Following are 4 T cell receptor beta chains from one sample sequenced in a study of blood T cell repertoires in COVID-19. Libraries were prepared by immunoSEQ multiplex PCR; TCRdb keeps only in-frame clonotypes and omits some of them. Counted here are 200,000 to 300,000 clones, about 85% occurring once; the ten biggest clones make up roughly 3.9%. Sequencing used peripheral blood. All receptors come from a man aged 55 to 70 who had recovered from COVID-19.

The chain's CDR3 is CASSDLRRGSYGYTF. The CDR3 nucleotides read TGTGCCAGCAGTGACCTCCGGCGGGGTAGCTATGGCTACACCTTC. The chain combines TRBV6-1 with TRBJ1-2, with unresolved D. This CDR3 region has 15 residues. The V end lost 3 bases, the J end lost 4 bases, and 15 bases lay between the germline ends. Germline V gene data show CDR1 as MNHNS and CDR2 as SASEGT.

The genes are TRBV3-1 (or the pseudogene TRBV3-2) and TRBJ1-4, with D perhaps matching TRBD1 (5 bases). CDR3 length equals 15 residues. V was shortened by 8 bases and J by 5 bases, with 18 bases between the two germline ends. The germline gives CDR1 LGHDT, CDR2 YNNKEL (reference sequence). The DNA of the CDR3 is TGTGCCAGCCAACCTGGGGGGGTGACCAATGAAAAACTGTTTTTT. Translated: CASQPGGVTNEKLFF.

This chain uses TRBV2 with TRBJ2-2; D is possibly TRBD2 (5 bases). The length of the CDR3 is 15 residues. The germline gives CDR1 SNHLY, CDR2 FYNNEI. Trimming took off 2 bases at V and 6 bases at J, with 13 bases between the two ends. DNA of the CDR3: TGTGCCAGCAGTGAATCGGGGAGAGGCGCCGGGGAGCTGTTTTTT. It codes for CASSESGRGAGELFF.

The J gene is TRBJ1-2, the V gene TRBV12-3 or TRBV12-4, with a weak D call TRBD1 (6 bases). Deletions cut 5 bases from V and 5 bases from J, with 12 bases between. The CDR3 sequence is 13 residues long. As DNA, the CDR3 is TGTGCCAGCAGTCCAGACAGGCGGTATGGCTACACCTTC. Amino acids: CASSPDRRYGYTF.